This TCR beta chain was captured in a study of neurological immune-mediated disorders (dated by TCRdb to about 2019). The study in broad terms: Of the roughly 35 multiple sclerosis patients, some 30 had relapsing-remitting MS and 3 had secondary progressive MS. Peripheral blood TCR-beta repertoires from HTLV-I-associated myelopathy (HAM/TSP) patients, multiple sclerosis patients and healthy controls were compared by UMI-based sequencing. Alongside PBMC samples, the set of about 97 TCR-beta libraries contained longitudinal samples, technical triplicates, and paired CD4+ and CD8+ T-cell subsets that had been sorted. Of the approximately 68 subjects in the cohort, around 15 were HAM/TSP patients, roughly 34 were multiple sclerosis patients, and 20 were healthy controls.

What the research found in general, with its limitations: TCR clonal expansion was greatest in HAM/TSP patients and smallest in MS patients, who ranked below even healthy controls. The MS cluster showed no association with clinical or MRI features, and the authors stated that larger cohorts are needed. Expanded clones from different subjects shared no identical CDR3 amino acid sequences, which suggests that TCR-beta repertoires were private in all groups. Phylogenetic analysis grouped repertoires from 18 of 34 MS patients into a cluster of related CDR3 sequences, suggesting a possible repertoire-level signature.

This clonotype has at least ten counts. The clone's antigen remains unknown. No base quality values were provided; no much bigger clone lies one nucleotide off. Unsorted PBMC libraries were generated from 2 million PBMCs stored in RNAlater at -80 °C until RNA extraction. Multiple sclerosis patients were enrolled in a US clinical protocol evaluating disease progression by magnetic resonance imaging. PBMCs were separated from peripheral blood using Ficoll-Hypaque density gradient centrifugation and then cryopreserved in liquid nitrogen. cDNA synthesis used template-switch 5'RACE with a primer carrying a 10-nucleotide random unique molecular identifier tagging each TCR transcript. Every sequencing run yielded over 160 million TCR-beta sequences covering 15-18 subjects. The RNeasy kit was used for extraction of total RNA. The KAPA Real-time Library Amplification kit was used to amplify TCR-beta VDJ regions with primers targeting the TCR constant region and the 5'RACE anchor. A first PCR added sample indexes and Illumina adaptors, after which a second PCR increased the library yield. The roughly 650 bp TCR product was size-selected on a 2% E-gel SizeSelection system after Ampure bead purification. Before pooling, libraries had their quality checked on a Bioanalyzer, their concentration measured with Qubit, and their quantity determined with the Kapa Library Quantification kit. Libraries were sequenced paired-end 2 x 150 bp on an Illumina HiSeq 2500. To increase sequence diversity, roughly 24-31% phiX was spiked into each library pool. Per the source publication's procedure: The UMI-based MiGEC pipeline processed quality-filtered reads and removed over 80% of raw TCR sequences during error correction. VDJ genes were aligned to IMGT germline references, and each clonotype was defined by a unique CDR3 amino acid sequence together with V-J genes. Clonal expansion, Shannon diversity and CDR3 relatedness were evaluated with VDJtools (CalcPairwiseDistances, ClusterSamples), while phylogenetic trees were built in CLCbio workbench. Using coefficient-of-variation modelling across technical triplicates, the study counted a clone as expanded if it had at least 8 unique UMIs. TCRdb trimmed the raw reads at Q25, called clones with MiXCR and kept productive beta chains. Rows matching on CDR3 protein sequence are summarized as one entry with the most common DNA and genes. Clone size and V and J calls follow TCRdb, not the original study. This sample comprises fewer than 75,000 distinct CDR3 sequences, roughly 4.8% of them detected only once. The ten largest clones add up to 6.9% of the sample.

The specimen sequenced was PBMCs. This clonotype was sampled from a man in his thirties or forties with multiple sclerosis.

The bases are TGTGCCAGCAGCTTGGATAAGCACGTTTACTATGGCTACACCTTC. Its product reads: CASSLDKHVYYGYTF. The receptor chain draws on TRBV5-5 and TRBJ1-2; no D gene call is confident. CDR1 SGHKS and CDR2 YYEKEE are derived from the germline V gene (reference sequence). The CDR3 runs 15 amino acids, cysteine and phenylalanine included. Here the CDR3 DNA is all that survives: 45 bases in frame from base 1. Trimming at the junction amounts to 0 bases on V and 3 bases on J, and the germline ends lie 12 bases apart.